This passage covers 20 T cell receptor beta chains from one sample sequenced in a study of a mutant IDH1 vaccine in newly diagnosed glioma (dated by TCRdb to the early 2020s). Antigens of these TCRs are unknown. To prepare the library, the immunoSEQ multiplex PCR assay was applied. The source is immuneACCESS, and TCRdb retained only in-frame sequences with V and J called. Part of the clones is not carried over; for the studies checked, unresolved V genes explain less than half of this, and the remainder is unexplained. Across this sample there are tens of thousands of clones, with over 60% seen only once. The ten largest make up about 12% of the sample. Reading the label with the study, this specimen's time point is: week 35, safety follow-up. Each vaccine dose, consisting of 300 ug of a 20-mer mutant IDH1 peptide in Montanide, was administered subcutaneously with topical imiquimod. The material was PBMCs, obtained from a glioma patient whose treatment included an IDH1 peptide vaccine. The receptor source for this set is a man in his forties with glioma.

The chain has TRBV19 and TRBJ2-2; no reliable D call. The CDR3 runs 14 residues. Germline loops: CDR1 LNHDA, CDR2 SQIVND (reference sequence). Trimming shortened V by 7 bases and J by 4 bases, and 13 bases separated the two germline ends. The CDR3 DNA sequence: TGTGCCAGTAACCCAACAAGGCTCACCGGGGAGCTGTTTTTT. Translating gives CASNPTRLTGELFF.

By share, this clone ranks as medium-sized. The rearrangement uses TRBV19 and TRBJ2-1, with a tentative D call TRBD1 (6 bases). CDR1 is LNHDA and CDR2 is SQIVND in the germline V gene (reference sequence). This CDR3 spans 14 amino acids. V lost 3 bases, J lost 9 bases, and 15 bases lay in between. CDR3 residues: CASSMQTGTGEQFF. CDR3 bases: TGTGCCAGTAGTATGCAAACAGGGACCGGTGAGCAGTTCTTC.

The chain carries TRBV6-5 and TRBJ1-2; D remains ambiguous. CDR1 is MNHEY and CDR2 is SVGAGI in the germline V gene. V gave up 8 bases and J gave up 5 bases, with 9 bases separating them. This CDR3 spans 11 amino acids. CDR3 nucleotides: TGTGCCAGCCGAGATATTTATGGCTACACCTTC. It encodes CASRDIYGYTF.

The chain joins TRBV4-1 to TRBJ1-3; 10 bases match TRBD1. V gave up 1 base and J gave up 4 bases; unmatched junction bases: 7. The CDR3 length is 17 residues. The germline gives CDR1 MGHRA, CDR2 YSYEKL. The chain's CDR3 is CASSQGWDRGPGNTIYF. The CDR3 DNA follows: TGCGCCAGCAGCCAAGGGTGGGACAGGGGTCCCGGAAACACCATATATTTT.

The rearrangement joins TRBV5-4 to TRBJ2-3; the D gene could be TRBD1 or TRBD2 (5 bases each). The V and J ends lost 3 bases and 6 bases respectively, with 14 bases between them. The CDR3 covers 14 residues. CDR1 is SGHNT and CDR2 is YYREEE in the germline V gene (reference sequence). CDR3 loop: CASSSRSGDDTQYF. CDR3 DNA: TGTGCCAGCAGCTCCCGGAGTGGGGACGATACGCAGTATTTT.

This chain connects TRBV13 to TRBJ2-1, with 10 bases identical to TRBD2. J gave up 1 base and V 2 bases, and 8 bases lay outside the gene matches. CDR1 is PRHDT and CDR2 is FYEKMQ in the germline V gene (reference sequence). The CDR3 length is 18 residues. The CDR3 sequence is CASSLLPSGSGSYNEQFF. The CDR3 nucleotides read TGTGCCAGCAGCTTATTACCTAGCGGGAGTGGATCCTACAATGAGCAGTTCTTC.

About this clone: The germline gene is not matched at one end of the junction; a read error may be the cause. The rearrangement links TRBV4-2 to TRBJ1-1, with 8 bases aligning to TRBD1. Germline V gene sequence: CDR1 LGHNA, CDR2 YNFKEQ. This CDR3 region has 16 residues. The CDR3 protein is CASSQPRTGLNTEAFF. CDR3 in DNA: TGTGCCAGCAGCCAACCCCGGACAGGGCTGAATACTGAAGCTTTCTTT.

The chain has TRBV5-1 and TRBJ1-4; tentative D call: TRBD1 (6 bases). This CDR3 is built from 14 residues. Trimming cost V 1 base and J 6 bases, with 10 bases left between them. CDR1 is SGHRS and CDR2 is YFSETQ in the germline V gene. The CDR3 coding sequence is TGCGCCAGCAGCTTGTGGGGGGCTGATGAAAAACTGTTTTTT. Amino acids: CASSLWGADEKLFF.

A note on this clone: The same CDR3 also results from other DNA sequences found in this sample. CDR3 loop: CASRHRGPTEAFF. CDR3 bases: TGTGCCAGCAGGCACAGGGGGCCGACTGAAGCTTTCTTT. The rearrangement joins TRBV2 to TRBJ1-1; 9 nucleotides align to TRBD1. Looked up from germline, CDR1 is SNHLY and CDR2 is FYNNEI. The CDR3 covers 13 residues. The V and J ends lost 6 bases and 5 bases, in that order; junction bases with no gene match: 4.

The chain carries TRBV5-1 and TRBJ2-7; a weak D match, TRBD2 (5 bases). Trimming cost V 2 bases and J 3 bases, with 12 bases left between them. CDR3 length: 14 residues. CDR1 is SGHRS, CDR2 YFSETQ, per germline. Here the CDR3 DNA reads TGCGCCAGCAGCTTCCTAGCCGCAGGCTACGAGCAGTACTTC. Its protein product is CASSFLAAGYEQYF. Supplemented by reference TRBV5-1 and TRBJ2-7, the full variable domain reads KAGVTQTPRYLIKTRGQQVTLSCSPISGHRSVSWYQQTPGQGLQFLFEYFSETQRNKGNFPGRFSGRQFSNSRSEMNVSTLELGDSALYLCASSFLAAGYEQYFGPGTRLTVT.

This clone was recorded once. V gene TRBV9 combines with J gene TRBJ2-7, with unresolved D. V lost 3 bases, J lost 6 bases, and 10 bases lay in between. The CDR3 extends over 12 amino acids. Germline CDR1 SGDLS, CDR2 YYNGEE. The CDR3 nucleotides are TGTGCCAGCAGCGGGGGATCCCCCGAGCAGTACTTC. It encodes CASSGGSPEQYF.

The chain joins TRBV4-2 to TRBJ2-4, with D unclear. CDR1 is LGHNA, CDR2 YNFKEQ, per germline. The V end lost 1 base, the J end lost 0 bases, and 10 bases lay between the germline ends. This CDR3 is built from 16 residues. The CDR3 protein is CASSQATAVAKNIQYF. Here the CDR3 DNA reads TGTGCCAGCAGCCAAGCGACGGCTGTAGCCAAAAACATTCAGTACTTC.

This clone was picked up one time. CDR3 loop: CASSLVATSGRNEQFF. The CDR3, as DNA: TGTGCCAGCAGCTTAGTCGCGACTAGCGGGAGAAATGAGCAGTTCTTC. V usage is TRBV7-2 and J usage is TRBJ2-1, with 12 bases aligning to TRBD2. Trimming removed 1 base from V and 7 bases from J; junction bases left unmatched: 5. Germline lookup yields CDR1 SGHTA and CDR2 FQGNSA. This CDR3 region has 16 residues.

The CDR3 sequence: CASSSPPGLALTDTQYF. The DNA of the CDR3 is TGTGCCAGCAGCTCACCCCCCGGGTTAGCGTTGACAGATACGCAGTATTTT. The genes are TRBV13 and TRBJ2-3; tentative D call: TRBD2 (5 bases). V was pared by 4 bases and J by 3 bases, with 20 bases between. Germline CDR1 is PRHDT and CDR2 is FYEKMQ (reference sequence). The CDR3 has 17 amino acids.

CDR3 in amino acids: CASSLSAISGTFF. The CDR3 nucleotides read TGTGCCAGCAGTTTATCAGCCATCAGCGGGACTTTCTTT. The V and J genes are TRBV27 and TRBJ1-1, with D hard to call. The CDR3 extends over 13 amino acids. Germline CDR1 and CDR2: MNHEY and SMNVEV (reference sequence). V lost 0 bases, J lost 12 bases, and 14 bases lay in between.

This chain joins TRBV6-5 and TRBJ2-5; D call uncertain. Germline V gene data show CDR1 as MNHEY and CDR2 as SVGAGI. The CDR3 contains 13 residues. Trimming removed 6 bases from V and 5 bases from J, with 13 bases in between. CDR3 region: CASSGGWVETQYF. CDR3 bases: TGTGCCAGCAGCGGCGGCTGGGTGGAGACCCAGTACTTC.

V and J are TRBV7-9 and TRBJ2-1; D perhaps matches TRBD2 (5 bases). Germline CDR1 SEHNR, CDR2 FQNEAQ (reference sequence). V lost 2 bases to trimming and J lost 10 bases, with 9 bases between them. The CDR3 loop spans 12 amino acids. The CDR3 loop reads CASSLHRGEQFF. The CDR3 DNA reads TGTGCCAGCAGCTTACACCGCGGGGAGCAGTTCTTC.

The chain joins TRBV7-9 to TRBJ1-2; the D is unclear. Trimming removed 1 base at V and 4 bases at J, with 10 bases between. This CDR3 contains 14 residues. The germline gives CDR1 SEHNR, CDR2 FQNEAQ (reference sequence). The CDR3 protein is CASSLVGEGYGYTF. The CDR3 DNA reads TGTGCCAGCAGCTTAGTAGGTGAGGGCTATGGCTACACCTTC.

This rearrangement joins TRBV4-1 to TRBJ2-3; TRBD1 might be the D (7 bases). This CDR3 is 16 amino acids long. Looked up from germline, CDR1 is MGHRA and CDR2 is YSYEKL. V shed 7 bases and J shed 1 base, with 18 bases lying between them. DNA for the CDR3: TGCGCCAGCACCCCAGGGGGGAAAGGGGGCACAGATACGCAGTATTTT. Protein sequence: CASTPGGKGGTDTQYF.

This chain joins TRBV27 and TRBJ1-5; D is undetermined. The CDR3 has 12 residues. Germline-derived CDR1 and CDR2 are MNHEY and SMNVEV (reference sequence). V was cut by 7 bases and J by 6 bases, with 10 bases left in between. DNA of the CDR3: TGTGCCAGCATGGCCCCCCCTCAGCCCCAGCATTTT. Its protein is CASMAPPQPQHF.